These 19 T cell receptor beta chains originate from one sample sequenced in a study of OX40 agonist ivuxolimab in advanced cancers. Data came from immunoSEQ multiplex PCR; TCRdb stores just in-frame clones and leaves some out. The repertoire holds 60,000 or so clones, approximately 83% seen once, with about 0.95% in the top ten. This material consisted of CD4+ or CD8+ T cells sorted from blood, taken in a trial of the OX40 agonist ivuxolimab. These receptor sequences come from an adult with an advanced solid tumor such as melanoma, head and neck, liver or kidney cancer.

The chain uses TRBV29-1 and TRBJ2-5, with TRBD2 as a possible D gene (6 bases). Trimming stripped 0 bases from V and 1 base from J, with 12 bases between. CDR3 length: 15 residues. Germline V gives CDR1 SQVTM, CDR2 ANQGSEA. The CDR3 bases are TGCAGCGTTGAAGATCTTGGGGGGTCCCAAGAGACCCAGTACTTC. As protein: CSVEDLGGSQETQYF.

Written as DNA, the CDR3 is TGTGCCAGCAGCACTCTAGGACTAGCGGGGAGCCAAGAGACCCAGTACTTC. It yields the protein CASSTLGLAGSQETQYF. The chain employs TRBV21-1 and TRBJ2-5; the table's D call, TRBD2, was not checked against the DNA. TRBV21-1 is termed a pseudogene. The CDR3 consists of 17 residues.

This chain connects TRBV5-1 to TRBJ2-6, with D uncertain. Germline V gene lookup returns CDR1 SGHRS and CDR2 YFSETQ. The CDR3 loop spans 15 amino acids. V was clipped by 4 bases and J by 0 bases, with 8 bases between them. The CDR3 DNA sequence: TGCGCCAGCAGCATGGCGCACTCTGGGGCCAACGTCCTGACTTTC. Translation gives CASSMAHSGANVLTF.

V is TRBV6-1 and J is TRBJ1-3; no clear D. V shed 2 bases and J shed 9 bases, with 11 bases lying between them. CDR1 is MNHNS, CDR2 SASEGT, per germline. This CDR3 has 13 amino acids. CDR3 sequence (DNA): TGTGCCAGCAGTGAAAACCCTCGCGGCACCATATATTTT. It yields the protein CASSENPRGTIYF.

The V call is TRBV7-6, the J call TRBJ2-3, with a possible D match to TRBD2 (6 bases). Trimming cost V 5 bases and J 5 bases, with 17 bases left between them. CDR1 is SGHVS, CDR2 FNYEAQ, per germline. The CDR3 runs to 15 residues. The DNA of the CDR3 is TGTGCCAGCAGCAATTCCCTGGGGGGTGGAGATACGCAGTATTTT. Translation gives CASSNSLGGGDTQYF.

V and J are TRBV4-1 and TRBJ2-3; possible D gene TRBD2, 5 bases. Germline CDR1 reads MGHRA; CDR2 reads YSYEKL. The length of the CDR3 is 16 residues. V was trimmed by 2 bases and J by 1 base, leaving 13 bases between them. As DNA, the CDR3 is TGCGCCAGCAGCCAATCACCGGGAATAGGCACAGATACGCAGTATTTT. Residues: CASSQSPGIGTDTQYF.

The rearrangement joins TRBV28 to TRBJ2-7, with no clear D. The CDR3 totals 12 residues. Deletions cut 2 bases from V and 3 bases from J, with 5 bases between. Germline V lookup: CDR1 MDHEN, CDR2 SYDVKM. CDR3 coding DNA: TGTGCCAGCAGTTTAAACATCTACGAGCAGTACTTC. It codes for CASSLNIYEQYF.

This clone was counted only a few times. V and J are TRBV28 and TRBJ1-2; 9 positions agree with TRBD1. CDR1 MDHEN and CDR2 SYDVKM come from the germline V gene. V gave up 10 bases and J gave up 5 bases; unmatched junction bases: 14. The CDR3 contains 15 residues. The chain's CDR3 is CAIGRTGQGLYGYTF. For the CDR3, the DNA is TGTGCCATCGGGAGAACGGGACAGGGCTTGTATGGCTACACCTTC.

CDR3 loop: CASSLSPRAGGELFF. The CDR3 nucleotides are TGCGCCAGCAGCTTGTCACCCCGCGCAGGAGGGGAGCTGTTTTTT. The chain recombines TRBV5-1 with TRBJ2-2; no reliable D call. Germline lookup yields CDR1 SGHRS and CDR2 YFSETQ. The CDR3 has 15 amino acids. V lost 1 base, J lost 8 bases, and 15 bases lay in between.

J is TRBJ2-5 and V is TRBV7-2, with 8 bases fitting TRBD2. The CDR3 has 14 residues. In germline, CDR1 is SGHTA, CDR2 FQGNSA. Trimming took 4 bases from V and 4 from J; bases not matched to a gene: 5. The CDR3 here is CASSWGLGAETQYF. The DNA for the CDR3 is TGTGCCAGCAGCTGGGGACTAGGAGCAGAGACCCAGTACTTC.

The chain employs TRBV9 and TRBJ2-1; D is unresolved. Germline CDR1 reads SGDLS; CDR2 reads YYNGEE. V gave up 0 bases and J gave up 0 bases, with 10 bases separating them. There are 16 residues in the CDR3. CDR3 in amino acids: CASSVVGSSSYNEQFF. The CDR3 DNA reads TGTGCCAGCAGCGTAGTCGGGTCGAGCTCCTACAATGAGCAGTTCTTC.

The rearrangement joins TRBV5-1 to TRBJ2-3; no definite D call. This CDR3 region has 14 residues. Germline CDR1 is SGHRS and CDR2 is YFSETQ. With 1 base removed from V and 6 bases from J, the gap between germline ends came to 12 bases. The CDR3 is CASSLRSLTDTQYF. For the CDR3, the DNA is TGCGCCAGCAGCTTGCGTAGTCTGACGGATACGCAGTATTTT.

The chain carries TRBV5-1 and TRBJ2-3, with a weak D call TRBD1 (7 bases). Germline V gene sequence: CDR1 SGHRS, CDR2 YFSETQ. V dropped 0 bases and J dropped 7 bases, with 12 bases sitting between them. The CDR3 is 14 residues long. The CDR3 DNA sequence: TGCGCCAGCAGCTTGGCACAGGGGAGGAATACGCAGTATTTT. It yields the protein CASSLAQGRNTQYF.

This chain joins TRBV19 and TRBJ2-5; D remains ambiguous. CDR1 and CDR2 from the germline V gene are LNHDA and SQIVND (reference sequence). The CDR3 covers 15 residues. Between the trimmed V and J ends, which lost 11 bases and 2 bases, there was a span of 21 bases. CDR3 region: CALNGWPGPQETQYF. The CDR3 DNA is TGTGCCCTCAACGGGTGGCCAGGACCTCAAGAGACCCAGTACTTC. Looking up the rest from reference TRBV19 and TRBJ2-5 gives the full variable domain: DGGITQSPKYLFRKEGQNVTLSCEQNLNHDAMYWYRQDPGQGLRLIYYSQIVNDFQKGDIAEGYSVSREKKESFPLTVTSAQKNPTAFYLCALNGWPGPQETQYFGPGTRLLVL.

This clone was picked up a small number of times. The chain is built from TRBV6-4 and TRBJ1-1; D uncertain. The CDR3 is 14 amino acids. Trimming shortened V by 7 bases and J by 0 bases, and 12 bases separated the two germline ends. Germline loops: CDR1 MRHNA, CDR2 SNTAGT. DNA for the CDR3: TGTGCCAGCAAGGGAGGGCGCATGAACACTGAAGCTTTCTTT. Amino acid sequence: CASKGGRMNTEAFF.

The chain employs TRBV6-5 and TRBJ2-3; 10 nucleotides match TRBD1. There are 13 residues in the CDR3. Germline-derived CDR1 and CDR2 are MNHEY and SVGAGI. Unmatched junction bases numbered 3, after V lost 6 bases and J lost 6 bases. The CDR3: CASSGQGVDTQYF. CDR3 in DNA: TGTGCCAGCAGCGGACAGGGGGTGGATACGCAGTATTTT.

V gene TRBV10-3 combines with J gene TRBJ1-5, with D unclear. CDR3 length equals 12 residues. V lost 2 bases and J lost 16, with 15 bases in between. Germline V gene lookup returns CDR1 ENHRY and CDR2 SYGVKD. The CDR3 here is CAISEGAGIPHF. CDR3 nucleotide sequence: TGTGCCATCAGTGAGGGAGCCGGGATCCCTCATTTT.

The chain joins TRBV6-5 to TRBJ2-5; 8 bases are a match to TRBD2. Judging by the DNA end, TRBJ2-7 fits better; the J call may be wrong. Germline lookup yields CDR1 MNHEY and CDR2 SVGAGI. The CDR3 covers 14 residues. The CDR3 coding sequence is TGTGCCAGCAGTCTGAGCGGGAGCTCCTACGAGCAGTACTTC. Translation gives CASSLSGSSYEQYF.

This clone has more than one count but fewer than ten. The chain couples TRBV6-4 to TRBJ1-2; 8 nucleotides align to TRBD1. J was trimmed by 0 bases and V by 3 bases; bases with no gene match: 12. The CDR3 totals 18 residues. Germline CDR1 reads MRHNA; CDR2 reads SNTAGT. The CDR3 spells CASSEQPGQASSNYGYTF. CDR3 nucleotides: TGTGCCAGCAGTGAGCAGCCGGGACAGGCGTCTTCTAACTATGGCTACACCTTC.